One and the same sample provided the 4 T cell receptor beta chains below, sequenced in a study of T cells after yellow fever vaccination. TCRdb reprocessed the 5' RACE reads via MiXCR and lists one record per CDR3 protein. The top ten clones hold approximately 15% of a sample with 300,000 to 400,000 distinct CDR3 sequences, roughly 8% of them seen once. The specimen was PBMCs, collected approximately 47 days after the first yellow fever vaccination. Receptors were obtained from a man younger than 30 who received the YFV17D yellow fever vaccine.

This clonotype has only a few counts. The CDR3 nucleotides are TGTGCCAGCAGTCAGCGGGGCAGCTCCTACAATGAGCAGTTCTTC. It specifies CASSQRGSSYNEQFF. The V call is TRBV6-1, the J call TRBJ2-1, with TRBD2 identical over 7 bases. Germline loops: CDR1 MNHNS, CDR2 SASEGT. Germline trimming cut 5 bases from V and 0 bases from J; bases unmatched to any gene: 4. The CDR3 spans 15 residues.

This clonotype was seen a handful of times. The chain couples TRBV28 to TRBJ1-2; D ambiguous. Germline assignment: CDR1 MDHEN and CDR2 SYDVKM. V was clipped by 6 bases and J by 1 base, with 18 bases between them. CDR3 size: 16 residues. In DNA form, the CDR3 reads TGTGCCAGCAGCGAAGGCGGCGGCCGCTTTAACTATGGCTACACCTTC. This codes for CASSEGGGRFNYGYTF.

The chain links TRBV5-1 to TRBJ1-5; TRBD1 is a possible D gene (6 bases). The CDR3 covers 15 residues. Trimming took off 0 bases at V and 5 bases at J, with 12 bases between the two ends. CDR1 is SGHRS, CDR2 YFSETQ, per germline. The CDR3 reads CASSLVPGADQPQHF. The CDR3 DNA sequence: TGCGCCAGCAGCTTGGTCCCAGGGGCGGATCAGCCCCAGCATTTT.

The CDR3 coding sequence is TGTGCCAGCAGCTCCAGGGGAATCGGGGAGCTGTTTTTT. Translated, it gives CASSSRGIGELFF. J is TRBJ2-2 and V is TRBV5-8, with D possibly TRBD1 on 6 matching bases. The CDR3 length is 13 residues. Deletions cut 3 bases from V and 7 bases from J, with 10 bases between. Germline assignment: CDR1 SGHTS and CDR2 YDEGEE.